The 29 T cell receptor beta chains in this list originate from one sample, sequenced in a study of tumor and adjacent non-tumor tissue in lung cancer (dated by TCRdb to 2017 to 2018). RNA was isolated from bulk, unsorted tissue, and RNA quality was assessed with a NanoDrop ND-1000 and an Agilent 2100. Library preparation employed multiplex PCR. The sequencer listed for this sample is Illumina HiSeq 2500. Following protocols modified from ARM-PCR, the researchers constructed TCRbeta libraries through three rounds of nested PCR with primers (Table S4). TCRdb trimmed public reads at Q25 via fastp, called clones via MiXCR and kept in-frame beta chains. Entries are consolidated by CDR3 protein sequence, retaining the most common genes and DNA. The sample includes 200,000 to 250,000 distinct CDR3 sequences, with 70% to 75% observed a single time. The top ten clones comprise 20% to 25% of the sample. The sequenced sample was lung tumor tissue. These receptors were taken from a man in his 60s with non-small cell lung cancer.

This clonotype came up a few times. V is TRBV20-1 and J is TRBJ2-1; unclear D gene. Germline V lookup: CDR1 DFQATT, CDR2 SNEGSKA (reference sequence). This CDR3 contains 13 residues. The ends were cut back, 0 bases at V and 10 bases at J, with 13 bases in the middle. CDR3 nucleotides: TGCAGTGCTAGAGAGCGGCCAATGGGGGAGCAGTTCTTC. Translated, it gives CSARERPMGEQFF.

With respect to this clonotype: The conserved phenylalanine or tryptophan normally closing the CDR3 is absent here, so this likely arose from a read error. The rearrangement joins TRBV20-1 to TRBJ1-2, with TRBD1 identical over 7 bases. J lost 4 bases, V lost 6 bases, and 8 bases had no gene match. The germline gives CDR1 DFQATT, CDR2 SNEGSKA (reference sequence). There are 13 residues in the CDR3. CDR3 sequence (DNA): TGCAGTGCGTGGGACAGCGGTACCTATGGCTACACCCTC. It translates to CSAWDSGTYGYTL.

The CDR3 reads CGGRISGGTDTQYF. The CDR3 nucleotides read TGCGGCGGTAGGATTAGCGGGGGCACAGATACGCAGTATTTT. The rearrangement links TRBV29-1 to TRBJ2-3; TRBD2 aligns across 8 bases. From germline, CDR1 is SQVTM and CDR2 ANQGSEA. The CDR3 extends over 14 amino acids.

Remarks on this clonotype: A much larger clone is a single base away; this may be a read error. V and J are TRBV20-1 and TRBJ2-4; possible D gene TRBD2, 5 bases. This CDR3 comprises 14 residues. Germline lookup yields CDR1 DFQATT and CDR2 SNEGSKA (reference sequence). CDR3 amino acids: CSQAPRPRGNIQYF. CDR3 DNA sequence: TGCAGCCAGGCCCCCCGGCCACGGGGAAACATTCAGTACTTC.

This clonotype was observed a handful of times. A much bigger clone sits one base away, suggesting this may be a read error. This chain uses TRBV11-2 with TRBJ1-2; D is unresolved. The CDR3 length is 14 residues. With 1 base removed from V and 5 bases from J, the gap between germline ends came to 11 bases. Germline CDR1 is SGHAT and CDR2 is FQNNGV. The CDR3 protein is CASSLGTSLYGYTF. CDR3 DNA: TGTGCCAGCAGCTTAGGTACAAGCCTTTATGGCTACACCTTC. The full variable domain, rest sourced from reference TRBV11-2 and TRBJ1-2, is EAGVAQSPRYKIIEKRQSVAFWCNPISGHATLYWYQQILGQGPKLLIQFQNNGVVDDSQLPKDRFSAERLKGVDSTLKIQPAKLEDSAVYLCASSLGTSLYGYTFGSGTRLTVV.

The chain employs TRBV20-1 and TRBJ1-1; D not resolved. V shed 3 bases and J shed 4 bases, with 15 bases lying between them. The germline V gene has CDR1 DFQATT and CDR2 SNEGSKA (reference sequence). The CDR3 sequence is 14 residues long. Here the CDR3 reads CSAREGRNPTEAFF. DNA for the CDR3: TGCAGTGCTAGGGAAGGACGTAATCCCACTGAAGCTTTCTTT.

The gene calls are TRBV11-3 and TRBJ1-1; D not certain. CDR1 is SGHNT, CDR2 YENEEA, per germline. Deletions cut 5 bases from V and 0 bases from J, with 13 bases between. This CDR3 has 15 residues. The CDR3 region has the DNA TGTGCCAGCAGCACCGAAGAGGCGATGAACACTGAAGCTTTCTTT. It encodes CASSTEEAMNTEAFF.

Note on this clonotype: A much larger clone differs by one base, so this may be a read error. V and J are TRBV24-1 and TRBJ2-1; 7 bases are a match to TRBD2. Germline CDR1 is KGHDR and CDR2 is SFDVKD. This CDR3 comprises 13 residues. The CDR3 DNA reads TGTGACACCAAGGAGACGTGGGGGGGAGGGGAGTTCTTC. This sequence encodes CDTKETWGGGEFF.

Points on this clonotype: This may be a read error, as it is one base from a much larger clone. The V call is TRBV6-1, the J call TRBJ2-1; tentative D call: TRBD2 (6 bases). CDR1 is MNHNS and CDR2 is SASEGT in the germline V gene. CDR3 length: 15 amino acids. CDR3 region: CAISEDAGSYNEQFF. CDR3 nucleotide sequence: TGTGCCATCAGTGAAGACGCGGGATCCTACAATGAGCAGTTCTTC.

This clonotype is a singleton in its sample. A much more abundant neighbour one base away suggests this may be a read error. V gene TRBV6-5 combines with J gene TRBJ2-3; 9 bases align to TRBD2. CDR1 is MNHEY and CDR2 is SVGAGI in the germline V gene. The CDR3 is 13 amino acids. V gave up 2 bases and J gave up 11 bases; unmatched junction bases: 5. The CDR3 is CASSYSLAGRQYF. The DNA for the CDR3 is TGTGCCAGCAGTTACAGTCTAGCGGGGAGGCAGTATTTT.

With regard to this clonotype: The junction differs from germline at one of its ends, possibly a read error. The J gene is TRBJ2-2, the V gene TRBV11-2, with D perhaps matching TRBD2 (5 bases). Germline CDR1 reads SGHAT; CDR2 reads FQNNGV. The CDR3 is 13 amino acids. In DNA form, the CDR3 reads TGTGCCGGCAGCCCCGAGCGCGCCGGGGAACTGTTTTTT. Encoded protein: CAGSPERAGELFF.

As to this clonotype: At one of its ends the junction is not consistent with the germline gene, which may arise from a read error. The chain is built from TRBV11-2 and TRBJ2-1, with a weak D call TRBD1 (5 bases). The V gene's germline CDR1 is SGHAT and CDR2 FQNNGV. The CDR3 consists of 15 residues. The CDR3 coding sequence is TGTACCAGCAGCCCCGTTAGGTGGGGCGGAAATGAGCCGTTCTTC. This translates into CTSSPVRWGGNEPFF.

The chain joins TRBV7-3 to TRBJ2-1, with D perhaps TRBD2 (7 bases). Germline CDR1 is SGHTA and CDR2 is FQGTGA. V lost 7 bases and J lost 5, with 18 bases in between. The CDR3 is 15 amino acids. CDR3 sequence (DNA): TGTGCCAGCAACTCTAATAGGGGGGGCCACAATGAGCAGTTCTTC. This codes for CASNSNRGGHNEQFF. The variable domain in full, completed from reference TRBV7-3 and TRBJ2-1, reads GAGVSQTPSNKVTEKGKYVELRCDPISGHTALYWYRQSLGQGPEFLIYFQGTGAADDSGLPNDRFFAVRPEGSVSTLKIQRTERGDSAVYLCASNSNRGGHNEQFFGPGTRLTVL.

V is TRBV12-3 or TRBV12-4 and J is TRBJ2-3; D gene unclear. The V end lost 2 bases, the J end lost 7 bases, and 13 bases lay between the germline ends. The CDR3 consists of 14 residues. CDR3 sequence: CASSLRFRKNTQYF. Written as DNA, the CDR3 is TGTGCCAGCAGTTTAAGGTTCCGGAAGAATACGCAGTATTTT.

On this clonotype itself: A much larger clonotype is one base distant, so this may be a read error. This chain links TRBV29-1 with TRBJ2-1; 7 bases line up with TRBD2. CDR1 is SQVTM and CDR2 is ANQGSEA in the germline V gene. The CDR3 totals 14 residues. Trimming took 7 bases from V and 5 from J; bases not matched to a gene: 11. The CDR3 region is CSGTRGVSNNEQFF. The CDR3 DNA follows: TGCAGCGGCACCCGGGGGGTTTCCAACAATGAGCAGTTCTTC.

As to this clonotype: The junction departs from germline at one end; a sequencing error may be responsible. The rearrangement joins TRBV11-3 to TRBJ1-2; 11 bases align to TRBD1. Germline V gives CDR1 SGHNT, CDR2 YENEEA. The CDR3 has 14 residues. The CDR3 DNA follows: TGTACCAGCAGCTTAGGACAGGGGGCGGATGACTATACCTTC. Translated, it gives CTSSLGQGADDYTF.

Worth noting for this clonotype: This may be a read error, as it is one base from a much larger clone. The chain recombines TRBV20-1 with TRBJ2-3; 9 nucleotides agree with TRBD2. Germline lookup yields CDR1 DFQATT and CDR2 SNEGSKA (reference sequence). The V segment lost 6 bases and the J segment 5 bases; nucleotides outside the gene matches: 9. This CDR3 comprises 14 residues. The CDR3 DNA is TGCAGTGCCCTAAATTGCGGGAGGGAAGATACGCAGTATTTT. This translates into CSALNCGREDTQYF.

The table lists this clonotype with a count of one. A much larger clone lies a single base off, so this may be a read error. V is TRBV7-8 and J is TRBJ2-1, with 7 bases that match TRBD2. The CDR3 has 13 amino acids. Germline CDR1 SGHVS, CDR2 FQNEAQ. CDR3 sequence: CGSSFGLVNEQFF. The CDR3 DNA follows: TGTGGCAGCAGCTTCGGACTAGTCAATGAGCAGTTCTTC.

Remarks on this clonotype: A much bigger clone sits one base away, suggesting this may be a read error. Given the absence of the conserved phenylalanine or tryptophan at the CDR3 end, a read error is likely. The chain employs TRBV20-1 and TRBJ2-1, with a possible D match to TRBD2 (6 bases). Per the germline V gene, CDR1 is DFQATT and CDR2 is SNEGSKA (reference sequence). Trimming removed 3 bases from V and 2 bases from J, with 14 bases in between. The CDR3 runs 15 residues. CDR3 in amino acids: CSARGGRVPYNEQFL. Written as DNA, the CDR3 is TGCAGTGCTAGGGGGGGACGGGTGCCCTACAATGAGCAGTTCTTG.

The gene calls are TRBV6-1 and TRBJ2-1; 7 bases match TRBD2. Trimming cost V 1 base and J 10 bases; bases outside gene matches: 10. The germline gives CDR1 MNHNS, CDR2 SASEGT. The CDR3 has 15 amino acids. The CDR3 region has the DNA TGTGCCAGCAGTGAAGGAGCGGGAACGCCGGGAGAGCAGTTCTTC. Its protein is CASSEGAGTPGEQFF.

The chain has TRBV11-3 and TRBJ2-4; D not certain. The CDR3 covers 15 residues. Germline CDR1 SGHNT, CDR2 YENEEA. V shed 3 bases and J shed 3 bases, with 12 bases lying between them. The CDR3 coding sequence is TGTGCCAGCAGCTTGGGCGTGAATGGCAAAAACATTCAGTACTTC. It codes for CASSLGVNGKNIQYF.

This clonotype showed up just once. A read error may explain this, as a much larger clone is one base away. This sequence joins TRBV6-1 and TRBJ2-1; D not certain. The V gene's germline CDR1 is MNHNS and CDR2 SASEGT. The CDR3 sequence is 16 residues long. The CDR3 is CVSSEEWVSSYNEQFF. The CDR3 nucleotides are TGTGTCAGCAGTGAAGAGTGGGTTAGCTCCTACAATGAGCAGTTCTTC.

This clonotype was seen more than once but under ten times. A read error may produce the germline difference seen at one junction end. The chain employs TRBV20-1 and TRBJ2-3; perhaps D is TRBD1 or TRBD2 (5 bases each). CDR1 and CDR2 from the germline V gene are DFQATT and SNEGSKA (reference sequence). This CDR3 region has 14 residues. DNA of the CDR3: TGCAGTGCTGAACTAGTGGGGAAGACAGATACGCAATATTTT. This encodes CSAELVGKTDTQYF.

Note on this clonotype: A clone one base away is much larger, so this may be a read error. The V gene is TRBV12-3 or TRBV12-4, the J gene TRBJ1-4; D call uncertain. This CDR3 contains 14 residues. V lost 3 bases, J lost 8 bases, and 13 bases lay in between. The CDR3 spells CASSFRQSDEKLFF. The CDR3 DNA reads TGTGCCAGCAGTTTCCGCCAGAGCGACGAAAAACTGTTTTTT.

The chain links TRBV20-1 to TRBJ2-5, with 7 positions matching TRBD2. V gave up 1 base and J gave up 9 bases; unmatched junction bases: 20. The CDR3 totals 17 residues. Germline V gene data show CDR1 as DFQATT and CDR2 as SNEGSKA (reference sequence). The CDR3 region has the DNA TGCAGTGCTAGAGTCTCTTTAATAGTGGGGCGCGCGGGGGCCCAGTACTTC. Its translation: CSARVSLIVGRAGAQYF.

This clonotype has only one observation. CDR3 sequence (DNA): TGTGCCCGGACCGCAGGTATCTCGGCTTTCTTT. This encodes CARTAGISAFF. The gene calls are TRBV30 and TRBJ1-1; D uncertain. In germline, CDR1 is GTSNPN, CDR2 SVGIG (reference sequence). CDR3 length: 11 residues. Trimming left V 8 bases short and J 11 bases short, with 18 bases between.

In the case of this clonotype: A much larger clone lies a single base off, so this may be a read error. The chain combines TRBV20-1 with TRBJ1-5; 10 bases fit TRBD1. The CDR3 spans 14 residues. The germline CDR1 and CDR2 sequences are DFQATT and SNEGSKA (reference sequence). CDR3 nucleotides: TGCAATGCTAGATGGGACAGGGGAGATCAGCCCCAGCATTTT. It encodes CNARWDRGDQPQHF.

About this clonotype itself: This sequence may be a read error, since a much larger clone differs from it by one base. V gene TRBV20-1 combines with J gene TRBJ1-3; 8 bases agree with TRBD1. Per germline, CDR1 DFQATT and CDR2 SNEGSKA (reference sequence). The CDR3 totals 12 residues. CDR3 loop: CNARRGQDTIYF. The DNA for the CDR3 is TGCAATGCCCGCAGGGGGCAGGACACCATATATTTT.

In the case of this clonotype: A much larger clone is a single base away; this may be a read error. CDR3 protein: CSASGPNHGQFF. In nucleotides, the CDR3 is TGCAGTGCTAGCGGCCCGAACCATGGGCAGTTCTTC. This rearrangement joins TRBV20-1 to TRBJ2-1; D gene unclear. The CDR3 consists of 12 residues. In germline, CDR1 is DFQATT, CDR2 SNEGSKA (reference sequence). Trimming left V 3 bases short and J 12 bases short, with 15 bases between.